Described below is a single T cell receptor (beta chain) sequence and its context. PCR was performed a second time for about 7 to 11 cycles using a sample-barcoded 5' primer and a J-beta primer mix. A single record per CDR3 protein comes from TCRdb applying MiXCR to the 5' RACE reads. The repertoire has some 1.4 million distinct CDR3 sequences, about 43% of them found once; the top ten carry roughly 7.7%. This record comes from a study of blood T cells in healthy people across ages. The CDR3 is made up of 14 amino acids. Germline V gives CDR1 MNHNY, CDR2 SVGAGI (reference sequence). The receptor comes from a woman between 18 and 29 years old in good health. Sequenced sample: blood. This sequence joins TRBV6-6 and TRBJ1-3; D is uncertain. The CDR3 coding sequence is TGTTCATCCCGCGGACGGATCTCTGGAAACACCATATATTTT. Amino acid sequence: CSSRGRISGNTIYF.